This T cell receptor (beta chain) was sequenced in a study of blood T cell repertoires in COVID-19. Study summary: From T cells, B-cell-depleted T cells, or PBMCs came the material, which was cDNA or gDNA.

This CDR3 has 13 residues. Per germline, CDR1 SEHNR and CDR2 FQNEAQ (reference sequence). V lost 5 bases and J lost 4, with 11 bases in between. Authors' processing steps: It was from reference gene primer amplification that nucleated cell counts were estimated. Repertoires were generated with immunoSEQ multiplex PCR, while TCRdb's copy carries only in-frame clones and drops some. The V and J calls and clone size were taken over from that table, and D and trimming were inferred from the DNA. The sample includes about 98,000 clones, about nine tenths of them seen just once. This clone was picked up one time.

The rearrangement uses TRBV7-9 and TRBJ1-2, with D possibly TRBD1 on 5 matching bases. What was sequenced was peripheral blood. The sequence derives from a woman aged 45 to 65 with COVID-19, enrolled during active disease. CDR3 protein: CASSGDRFYGYTF. CDR3 sequence (DNA): TGTGCCAGCAGCGGAGACAGATTCTATGGCTACACCTTC.